The 25 T cell receptor beta chains listed next were all sequenced from one sample in a study of OX40 agonist ivuxolimab in advanced cancers. Using immunoSEQ multiplex PCR, the repertoire was profiled, and TCRdb retains in-frame clones only, with some absent. The data contain over 35,000 clones, roughly nine tenths of them singletons. The sequencing here drew on CD4+ or CD8+ T cells sorted from blood, taken in a trial of the OX40 agonist ivuxolimab. The receptors stem from an adult with an advanced solid tumor such as melanoma, head and neck, liver or kidney cancer.

The chain is built from TRBV11-2 and TRBJ2-7; D possibly matches TRBD1 or TRBD2 (6 bases each). The germline V and J ends were trimmed by 3 bases and 6 bases, with 15 bases remaining between them. Germline assignment: CDR1 SGHAT and CDR2 FQNNGV. This CDR3 has 14 amino acids. The CDR3 bases are TGTGCCAGCAGCTTCGAGGGGGGACCCCTCGAGCAGTACTTC. This sequence encodes CASSFEGGPLEQYF.

Details on this clone: This specimen includes other DNA sequences encoding the same CDR3. The rearrangement joins TRBV5-2 to TRBJ1-5. TRBV5-2 is tagged as a pseudogene. CDR3 size: 15 residues. The CDR3 region has the DNA TGCGCCAGCAGCCAAGAGCCGGGGCTGAATCAGCCCCAGCATTTT. Its translation: CASSQEPGLNQPQHF.

This clone was seen a few times. The sample has other DNA sequences that encode this CDR3 too. This chain joins TRBV7-2 and TRBJ2-7, with 11 bases matching TRBD2. V was clipped by 3 bases and J by 4 bases; unmatched bases: 2. The CDR3 is 14 amino acids. CDR1 SGHTA and CDR2 FQGNSA come from the germline V gene. CDR3 coding DNA: TGTGCCAGCAGCTTTGCTAGCGGGGGGTACGAGCAGTACTTC. Its translation is CASSFASGGYEQYF.

A single count supports this clone. J is TRBJ1-4 and V is TRBV7-9; 8 nucleotides align to TRBD1. CDR1 is SEHNR and CDR2 is FQNEAQ in the germline V gene (reference sequence). The CDR3 length is 16 residues. The V and J ends lost 6 bases and 8 bases, in that order; junction bases with no gene match: 14. CDR3 nucleotides: TGTGCCAGCAGTCCTCTCCCAGGGGGCGCTTGGGAAAAACTGTTTTTT. It specifies CASSPLPGGAWEKLFF.

The chain couples TRBV4-2 to TRBJ1-1; 8 bases are a match to TRBD1. Germline V lookup: CDR1 LGHNA, CDR2 YNFKEQ. Trimming removed 5 bases from V and 3 bases from J; junction bases left unmatched: 11. The length of the CDR3 is 16 residues. The CDR3 nucleotides are TGTGCCAGCAGCTTGGTCAGGGGGCGCGGGGACACTGAAGCTTTCTTT. Residues: CASSLVRGRGDTEAFF.

The table lists this clone with a count of one. The chain uses TRBV5-1 and TRBJ2-3; 13 bases line up with TRBD2. CDR3 length equals 17 residues. Germline loops: CDR1 SGHRS, CDR2 YFSETQ. Trimming cost V 3 bases and J 2 bases; bases outside gene matches: 6. This CDR3 reads CASSSRLAGGPTDTQYF. The CDR3 DNA is TGCGCCAGCAGCTCCCGACTAGCGGGGGGTCCCACAGATACGCAGTATTTT.

This clone was counted a few times. The chain couples TRBV9 to TRBJ2-7; 9 bases agree with TRBD2. J gave up 1 base and V 4 bases, and 6 bases lay outside the gene matches. This CDR3 region has 15 residues. CDR1 and CDR2 (germline): SGDLS, YYNGEE. The CDR3 reads CASSPSGGQSYEQYF. The CDR3 DNA reads TGTGCCAGCAGCCCAAGCGGGGGGCAGTCCTACGAGCAGTACTTC. Complete variable domain (other parts from reference TRBV9 and TRBJ2-7): DSGVTQTPKHLITATGQRVTLRCSPRSGDLSVYWYQQSLDQGLQFLIQYYNGEERAKGNILERFSAQQFPDLHSELNLSSLELGDSALYFCASSPSGGQSYEQYFGPGTRLTVT.

The rearrangement uses TRBV4-3 and TRBJ2-1; 10 bases line up with TRBD2. The CDR3 has 16 amino acids. Looked up from germline, CDR1 is LGHNA and CDR2 is YSLEER. Unmatched junction bases numbered 5, after V lost 0 bases and J lost 6 bases. CDR3 coding DNA: TGCGCCAGCAGCCAAGATTGGGCTAGCGGGGGCAATGAGCAGTTCTTC. Translating gives CASSQDWASGGNEQFF.

The rearrangement uses TRBV27 and TRBJ2-7; D assignment may be TRBD1 or TRBD2 (5 bases each). Germline CDR1 MNHEY, CDR2 SMNVEV (reference sequence). V lost 8 bases and J 9 bases, leaving 14 bases between the germline ends. The CDR3 loop spans 11 amino acids. The DNA for the CDR3 is TGTGCCAGCGCCAGGGACGGCGGGCAGTACTTC. It is translated as CASARDGGQYF.

This rearrangement joins TRBV7-9 to TRBJ1-1; D is ambiguous. The CDR3 is made up of 15 amino acids. The germline V gene encodes CDR1 SEHNR and CDR2 FQNEAQ (reference sequence). V lost 4 bases and J 0 bases, leaving 12 bases between the germline ends. The CDR3 nucleotides read TGTGCCAGCAGCTCCTCGGGAGGAGTGAACACTGAAGCTTTCTTT. It specifies CASSSSGGVNTEAFF.

V and J are TRBV30 and TRBJ2-7; TRBD1 might be the D (6 bases). The ends were cut back, 0 bases at V and 6 bases at J, with 12 bases in the middle. Germline loops: CDR1 GTSNPN, CDR2 SVGIG (reference sequence). The CDR3 loop spans 13 amino acids. The CDR3 is CAWSVWDTLEQYF. For the CDR3, the DNA is TGTGCCTGGAGTGTATGGGACACCCTCGAGCAGTACTTC.

This clone was observed once. This chain connects TRBV30 to TRBJ2-3; D may be TRBD2 (6 bases). The CDR3 is 15 amino acids. Germline V gene data show CDR1 as GTSNPN and CDR2 as SVGIG (reference sequence). The V end lost 0 bases, the J end lost 5 bases, and 15 bases lay between the germline ends. Here the CDR3 DNA reads TGTGCCTGGAGTGTACCGGGGGAAAGTGGAGATACGCAGTATTTT. Its translation: CAWSVPGESGDTQYF.

The CDR3 DNA is TGCGCCAGCAGCCCGCAGCACAGGCCTGGGGATGAGCAGTTCTTC. Protein sequence: CASSPQHRPGDEQFF. The V and J genes are TRBV4-1 and TRBJ2-1; TRBD1 is a possible D gene (5 bases). V was cut by 4 bases and J by 8 bases, with 18 bases left in between. The CDR3 is 15 residues long. The germline CDR1 and CDR2 sequences are MGHRA and YSYEKL.

The chain couples TRBV7-9 to TRBJ2-7; D is perhaps TRBD1 (5 bases). Germline CDR1 is SEHNR and CDR2 is FQNEAQ (reference sequence). The CDR3 spans 13 residues. Trimming shortened V by 4 bases and J by 2 bases, and 9 bases separated the two germline ends. CDR3 sequence (DNA): TGTGCCAGCAGCTCCGACAGTGCCTACGAGCAGTACTTC. This codes for CASSSDSAYEQYF. The whole variable domain, filled in from reference TRBV7-9 and TRBJ2-7, reads DTGVSQNPRHKITKRGQNVTFRCDPISEHNRLYWYRQTLGQGPEFLTYFQNEAQLEKSRLLSDRFSAERPKGSFSTLEIQRTEQGDSAMYLCASSSDSAYEQYFGPGTRLTVT.

This chain uses TRBV5-1 with TRBJ2-1, with a possible D match to TRBD2 (7 bases). Trimming took 1 base from V and 2 from J, leaving 10 bases between them. The CDR3 sequence is 15 residues long. Germline lookup yields CDR1 SGHRS and CDR2 YFSETQ. In DNA form, the CDR3 reads TGCGCCAGCAGCTTGACGGGGGGCCCCTACAATGAGCAGTTCTTC. It encodes CASSLTGGPYNEQFF.

The V and J genes are TRBV14 and TRBJ1-2, with D tentatively TRBD1 (5 bases). This CDR3 contains 16 residues. CDR1 and CDR2 from the germline V gene are SGHDN and FVKESK. V lost 0 bases and J lost 6, with 17 bases in between. CDR3 region: CASSQELGHSGHGYTF. CDR3 DNA: TGTGCCAGCAGCCAAGAGCTCGGACACTCAGGCCATGGCTACACCTTC.

This chain links TRBV9 with TRBJ1-5; possible D gene TRBD1, 5 bases. The CDR3 consists of 15 residues. V was cut by 3 bases and J by 3 bases, with 13 bases left in between. Germline CDR1 is SGDLS and CDR2 is YYNGEE. CDR3 amino acids: CASSAGTDSNQPQHF. CDR3 in DNA: TGTGCCAGCAGCGCCGGGACGGATTCCAATCAGCCCCAGCATTTT. Together with reference TRBV9 and TRBJ1-5, the CDR3 gives the full variable domain: DSGVTQTPKHLITATGQRVTLRCSPRSGDLSVYWYQQSLDQGLQFLIQYYNGEERAKGNILERFSAQQFPDLHSELNLSSLELGDSALYFCASSAGTDSNQPQHFGDGTRLSIL.

DNA of the CDR3: TGTGCCAGCAGTTTATCAGGTTCCGGGGAGCTGTTTTTT. Residues: CASSLSGSGELFF. The rearrangement uses TRBV27 and TRBJ2-2; D not certain. Trimming took 0 bases from V and 6 from J, leaving 5 bases between them. The CDR3 loop spans 13 amino acids. Germline V gene sequence: CDR1 MNHEY, CDR2 SMNVEV (reference sequence).

The rearrangement uses TRBV6-1 and TRBJ2-2, with no clear D. V shed 8 bases and J shed 7 bases, with 5 bases lying between them. The V gene's germline CDR1 is MNHNS and CDR2 SASEGT. This CDR3 is 10 amino acids long. The CDR3 region has the DNA TGTGCCAGCCTCGACGGGGAGCTGTTTTTT. As protein: CASLDGELFF.

As for this clone: One end of the junction is discordant with germline, which a read error may explain. The chain carries TRBV5-3 and TRBJ2-7, with no clear D. TRBV5-3 is an ORF, with its function uncertain. The CDR3 has 11 residues. The CDR3 DNA follows: TGTGCCAGCAGCTCCGCTTACGAGCAGTACTTC. Protein sequence: CASSSAYEQYF.

V gene TRBV7-9 combines with J gene TRBJ2-7; 7 bases fit TRBD1. V shed 5 bases, J shed 5 bases, and the junction held 15 bases outside the gene matches. CDR3 length: 16 amino acids. CDR1 is SEHNR and CDR2 is FQNEAQ in the germline V gene (reference sequence). CDR3 sequence reads: CASSNPRQGIGDEQYF. CDR3 DNA: TGTGCCAGCAGCAATCCCCGACAGGGAATCGGGGACGAGCAGTACTTC. Full variable domain (remainder filled in from reference TRBV7-9 and TRBJ2-7): DTGVSQNPRHKITKRGQNVTFRCDPISEHNRLYWYRQTLGQGPEFLTYFQNEAQLEKSRLLSDRFSAERPKGSFSTLEIQRTEQGDSAMYLCASSNPRQGIGDEQYFGPGTRLTVT.

This rearrangement joins TRBV7-9 to TRBJ1-1; TRBD1 agrees at 10 bases. This CDR3 is built from 18 residues. The V and J ends lost 5 bases and 1 base, in that order; junction bases with no gene match: 13. Per the germline V gene, CDR1 is SEHNR and CDR2 is FQNEAQ (reference sequence). In nucleotides, the CDR3 is TGTGCCAGCAGCATCCGGGACAGGGGTGAATCCTGGAACACTGAAGCTTTCTTT. Its translation is CASSIRDRGESWNTEAFF.

The CDR3 sequence: CASSYSAGPDTQYF. The CDR3 DNA reads as TGTGCCAGCAGTTACTCAGCGGGGCCAGATACGCAGTATTTT. The chain employs TRBV6-5 and TRBJ2-3; 7 nucleotides align to TRBD2. The trim removed 0 bases at V and 4 bases at J, leaving 1 base unmatched. Germline V CDR1 and CDR2: MNHEY, SVGAGI. The CDR3 has 14 amino acids.

CDR3: CASSYSEYTEAFF. CDR3 nucleotide sequence: TGTGCCAGCAGTTACAGTGAGTACACTGAAGCTTTCTTT. The V and J genes are TRBV6-5 and TRBJ1-1; D gene unclear. In germline, CDR1 is MNHEY, CDR2 SVGAGI. This CDR3 has 13 residues. Trimming shortened V by 2 bases and J by 3 bases, and 7 bases separated the two germline ends.

V gene TRBV5-1 combines with J gene TRBJ2-1; D may correspond to TRBD1 or TRBD2 (6 bases each). The V end lost 4 bases, the J end lost 7 bases, and 21 bases lay between the germline ends. This CDR3 region has 16 residues. Germline-derived CDR1 and CDR2 are SGHRS and YFSETQ. CDR3 coding DNA: TGCGCCAGCAGCCAAAGATTCGGGGGCGCTGGAAATGAGCAGTTCTTC. Translated, it gives CASSQRFGGAGNEQFF.